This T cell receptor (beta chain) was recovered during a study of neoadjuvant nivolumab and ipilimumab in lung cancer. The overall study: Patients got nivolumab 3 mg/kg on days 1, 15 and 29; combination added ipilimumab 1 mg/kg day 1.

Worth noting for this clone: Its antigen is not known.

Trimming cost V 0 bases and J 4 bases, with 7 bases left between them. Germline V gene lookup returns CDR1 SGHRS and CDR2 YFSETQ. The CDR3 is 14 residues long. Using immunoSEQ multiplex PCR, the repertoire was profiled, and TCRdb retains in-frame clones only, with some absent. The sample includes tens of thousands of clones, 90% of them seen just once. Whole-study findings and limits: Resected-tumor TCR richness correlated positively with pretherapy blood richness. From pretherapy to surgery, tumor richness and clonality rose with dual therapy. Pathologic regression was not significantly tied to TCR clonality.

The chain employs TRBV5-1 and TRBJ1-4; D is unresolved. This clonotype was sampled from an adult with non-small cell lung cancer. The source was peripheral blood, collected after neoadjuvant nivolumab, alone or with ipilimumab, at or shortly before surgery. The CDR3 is CASSLGRVNEKLFF. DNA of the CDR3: TGCGCCAGCAGCTTGGGTAGGGTTAATGAAAAACTGTTTTTT.